These 31 T cell receptor beta chains were sequenced from one sample in a study of sequential checkpoint blockade in melanoma. The protocol was immunoSEQ multiplex PCR, while the TCRdb copy is restricted to in-frame clones and leaves out a portion. The table shows approximately 5,700 clones, with 70% to 90% occurring only once. Regarding treatment: randomized to nivolumab then ipilimumab (arm A) or the reverse (arm B). The source material was CD8+ T cells sorted from blood (inferred from file names), sampled from a patient given nivolumab and ipilimumab in sequence. These receptors all come from a human donor with melanoma.

This chain joins TRBV6-1 and TRBJ2-4; 9 bases match TRBD1. This CDR3 is built from 15 residues. Germline assignment: CDR1 MNHNS and CDR2 SASEGT. Germline trimming cut 11 bases from V and 8 bases from J; bases unmatched to any gene: 16. The CDR3 nucleotides are TGTGCCGTACAGGGGGCGCGAGTGGGGTTGTACATTCAGTACTTC. This gives the protein CAVQGARVGLYIQYF.

The rearrangement joins TRBV6-4 to TRBJ2-1, with D hard to call. The CDR3 sequence is 12 residues long. Germline V gene data show CDR1 as MRHNA and CDR2 as SNTAGT. V was clipped by 8 bases and J by 9 bases, with 14 bases between them. The CDR3 DNA is TGTGCCAGCTCCGCTCTAGGCGCTGAGCAGTTCTTC. This gives the protein CASSALGAEQFF.

The table lists this clone with a few counts. Germline is not matched at one junction end, which may reflect a read error. V gene TRBV6-5 combines with J gene TRBJ2-3; 7 nucleotides match TRBD2. Looked up from germline, CDR1 is MNHEY and CDR2 is SVGAGI. The CDR3 is 14 residues long. The CDR3 nucleotides are TGTGCCAGCGGTTACGGGACTATTGCAGATACGCAGTATTTT. Residues: CASGYGTIADTQYF.

The chain carries TRBV27 and TRBJ2-3; 10 nucleotides line up with TRBD2. Germline values: CDR1 MNHEY, CDR2 SMNVEV (reference sequence). The CDR3 is 17 amino acids. Trimming took 6 bases from V and 0 from J; bases not matched to a gene: 9. The DNA for the CDR3 is TGTGCCAGCAGCGAATATAGGACTAGCGGCAGCACAGATACGCAGTATTTT. It codes for CASSEYRTSGSTDTQYF.

This clone was recorded a few times. This sequence joins TRBV27 and TRBJ2-1; tentative D call: TRBD1 (5 bases). V lost 4 bases and J 1 base, leaving 14 bases between the germline ends. This CDR3 has 16 residues. Germline-derived CDR1 and CDR2 are MNHEY and SMNVEV (reference sequence). In nucleotides, the CDR3 is TGTGCCAGCAGTTGGGGCGCCTTCCTGTCCTACAATGAGCAGTTCTTC. Translated, it gives CASSWGAFLSYNEQFF.

This rearrangement joins TRBV5-4 to TRBJ2-7, with 8 bases that match TRBD2. Germline lookup yields CDR1 SGHNT and CDR2 YYREEE (reference sequence). J lost 5 bases, V lost 3 bases, and 13 bases had no gene match. The CDR3 is 16 residues long. The CDR3 region has the DNA TGTGCCAGCAGCTCCCCTTTCGCGGGAGGACTGGACGAGCAGTACTTC. This gives the protein CASSSPFAGGLDEQYF.

The chain links TRBV28 to TRBJ2-3, with D tentatively TRBD1 (5 bases). Germline CDR1 is MDHEN and CDR2 is SYDVKM. Trimming left V 4 bases short and J 3 bases short, with 11 bases between. The CDR3 is 14 amino acids. CDR3: CASSSNRFTDTQYF. Here the CDR3 DNA reads TGTGCCAGCAGTTCAAACAGGTTTACAGATACGCAGTATTTT.

Judged by abundance, this clone is large. V usage is TRBV2 and J usage is TRBJ2-1, with TRBD2 matching 12 bases. The germline V gene has CDR1 SNHLY and CDR2 FYNNEI. Trimming took 6 bases from V and 9 from J; bases not matched to a gene: 6. This CDR3 is built from 14 residues. The CDR3 nucleotides read TGTGCCAGCAGGACTAGCGGGAGAGTGGGTGAGCAGTTCTTC. This translates into CASRTSGRVGEQFF.

The CDR3 DNA reads as TGTGCCAGCAGTTACAGGGGGTATAATTCACCCCTCCACTTT. Residues: CASSYRGYNSPLHF. The rearrangement links TRBV6-5 to TRBJ1-6, with TRBD1 as a possible D gene (6 bases). The V end was cut by 2 bases, the J end by 4 bases, with 6 bases between. The CDR3 is made up of 14 amino acids. Germline V gene data show CDR1 as MNHEY and CDR2 as SVGAGI.

Here the CDR3 reads CASSPSTSGRAYEQYF. The CDR3 DNA reads TGTGCCAGCAGCCCTTCGACTAGCGGGAGGGCGTACGAGCAGTACTTC. J is TRBJ2-7 and V is TRBV27; 14 nucleotides align to TRBD2. In germline, CDR1 is MNHEY, CDR2 SMNVEV (reference sequence). This CDR3 is built from 16 residues. The ends lost 6 bases at V and 4 bases at J; junction bases unmatched: 8.

This chain links TRBV4-1 with TRBJ1-2; no clear D gene. V was clipped by 0 bases and J by 1 base, with 12 bases between them. CDR3 size: 16 residues. Germline V gives CDR1 MGHRA, CDR2 YSYEKL. The CDR3 reads CASSQDPVGVNYGYTF. CDR3 in DNA: TGCGCCAGCAGCCAAGATCCGGTAGGAGTTAACTATGGCTACACCTTC.

This CDR3 is CASSYAGAYEQYF. The DNA of the CDR3 is TGTGCCAGCAGCTACGCGGGGGCCTACGAGCAGTACTTC. The chain combines TRBV7-6 with TRBJ2-7; TRBD2 agrees at 7 bases. V was clipped by 4 bases and J by 2 bases; unmatched bases: 2. The germline gives CDR1 SGHVS, CDR2 FNYEAQ. The CDR3 has 13 amino acids.

This chain joins TRBV19 and TRBJ2-1, with TRBD2 identical over 15 bases. The germline V gene encodes CDR1 LNHDA and CDR2 SQIVND (reference sequence). J was trimmed by 10 bases and V by 4 bases; bases with no gene match: 5. This CDR3 comprises 15 residues. CDR3 in amino acids: CASSTRTSGRVEQFF. The CDR3 nucleotides are TGTGCCAGTAGTACCCGGACTAGCGGGAGGGTAGAGCAGTTCTTC.

V usage is TRBV7-9 and J usage is TRBJ2-7; possibly TRBD2 for D (6 bases). The CDR3 sequence is 15 residues long. V was cut by 0 bases and J by 4 bases, with 13 bases left in between. Germline V CDR1 and CDR2: SEHNR, FQNEAQ (reference sequence). In DNA form, the CDR3 reads TGTGCCAGCAGCTTAGCTCCCGATCTAGCGTACGAGCAGTACTTC. Its protein is CASSLAPDLAYEQYF.

This chain's CDR3 is CASSTPGLAGGPYF. In DNA form, the CDR3 reads TGTGCCAGCAGTACACCGGGACTAGCGGGAGGGCCGTACTTC. The chain joins TRBV28 to TRBJ2-7; 16 bases line up with TRBD2. The trim removed 5 bases at V and 12 bases at J, leaving 7 bases unmatched. CDR1 and CDR2 from the germline V gene are MDHEN and SYDVKM. The CDR3 loop spans 14 amino acids.

The CDR3 protein is CASTQGPLLAGELFF. The CDR3, as DNA: TGTGCCAGTACTCAGGGGCCCCTATTAGCCGGGGAGCTGTTTTTT. The chain is built from TRBV19 and TRBJ2-2, with D perhaps matching TRBD1 (6 bases). The germline V and J ends were trimmed by 7 bases and 6 bases, with 18 bases remaining between them. The CDR3 is 15 residues long. From germline, CDR1 is LNHDA and CDR2 SQIVND (reference sequence).

The genes are TRBV27 and TRBJ1-1; 8 bases line up with TRBD1. The V and J ends lost 6 bases and 4 bases, in that order; junction bases with no gene match: 7. CDR1 and CDR2 (germline): MNHEY, SMNVEV (reference sequence). CDR3 length equals 14 residues. For the CDR3, the DNA is TGTGCCAGCAGCTCCCAGGGGGCAGGCACTGAAGCTTTCTTT. Translating it yields CASSSQGAGTEAFF.

As DNA, the CDR3 is TGTGCCAGCAGCCCCGGTATTTTACAGCACACAGATACGCAGTATTTT. This sequence encodes CASSPGILQHTDTQYF. This sequence joins TRBV11-2 and TRBJ2-3; D is uncertain. Germline V CDR1 and CDR2: SGHAT, FQNNGV. The CDR3 is made up of 16 amino acids. Trimming took off 5 bases at V and 2 bases at J, with 17 bases between the two ends.

The V call is TRBV19, the J call TRBJ1-1; D not resolved. This CDR3 is 12 amino acids long. V was clipped by 10 bases and J by 7 bases, with 16 bases between them. Per germline, CDR1 LNHDA and CDR2 SQIVND (reference sequence). The CDR3 loop is CATSGKPYEAFF. Here the CDR3 DNA reads TGTGCCACCTCCGGGAAGCCTTATGAAGCTTTCTTT.

The genes are TRBV11-3 and TRBJ2-3, with 7 bases identical to TRBD2. Germline V lookup: CDR1 SGHNT, CDR2 YENEEA. The CDR3 has 15 residues. V dropped 3 bases and J dropped 4; count of bases not matched to a gene: 7. CDR3 sequence: CASSLSREDADTQYF. The CDR3 DNA sequence: TGTGCCAGCAGCTTGTCACGGGAGGACGCAGATACGCAGTATTTT.

V usage is TRBV28 and J usage is TRBJ1-3; maybe TRBD1 (6 bases). There are 16 residues in the CDR3. V shed 4 bases and J shed 0 bases, with 13 bases lying between them. Looked up from germline, CDR1 is MDHEN and CDR2 is SYDVKM. The CDR3 nucleotides are TGTGCCAGCAGTTCGTGGACAGCCTTCTCTGGAAACACCATATATTTT. Protein: CASSSWTAFSGNTIYF.

This clone appeared a single time. The chain is built from TRBV6-6 and TRBJ1-1; D perhaps matches TRBD1 (5 bases). Per the germline V gene, CDR1 is MNHNY and CDR2 is SVGAGI (reference sequence). The CDR3 has 13 residues. V lost 6 bases to trimming and J lost 1 base, with 9 bases between them. CDR3 in DNA: TGTGCCAGCAGGTCAACAGGGAACACTGAAGCTTTCTTT. Protein: CASRSTGNTEAFF.

The chain uses TRBV7-8 and TRBJ2-7; 10 bases line up with TRBD2. Germline-derived CDR1 and CDR2 are SGHVS and FQNEAQ. Unmatched junction bases numbered 5, after V lost 4 bases and J lost 2 bases. CDR3 length: 15 amino acids. DNA of the CDR3: TGTGCCAGCAGCTCCTCTAGCGGGAGCGCCTACGAGCAGTACTTC. This sequence encodes CASSSSSGSAYEQYF.

V gene TRBV27 combines with J gene TRBJ1-5; unclear D gene. The CDR3 spans 13 residues. CDR1 is MNHEY, CDR2 SMNVEV, per germline (reference sequence). V lost 0 bases and J lost 5, with 5 bases in between. The CDR3, as DNA: TGTGCCAGCAGTTTATCCCCCGATCAGCCCCAGCATTTT. The encoded protein is CASSLSPDQPQHF.

The chain combines TRBV28 with TRBJ2-7; 15 positions agree with TRBD2. The CDR3 contains 16 residues. V was clipped by 4 bases and J by 6 bases; unmatched bases: 7. Looked up from germline, CDR1 is MDHEN and CDR2 is SYDVKM. Written as DNA, the CDR3 is TGTGCCAGCAGTTACAGACCGGGACTAGCGGGAGGCGAGCAGTACTTC. Protein: CASSYRPGLAGGEQYF.

This clone has only one observation. V gene TRBV9 combines with J gene TRBJ1-2; D uncertain. V lost 3 bases and J lost 1, with 13 bases in between. This CDR3 spans 15 amino acids. Per the germline V gene, CDR1 is SGDLS and CDR2 is YYNGEE. Here the CDR3 reads CASSGELHNNYGYTF. CDR3 in DNA: TGTGCCAGCAGCGGAGAGCTGCATAATAACTATGGCTACACCTTC.

V gene TRBV9 combines with J gene TRBJ2-5; 8 bases map to TRBD2. Gene TRBJ2-7 matches the end of the DNA better, so the J call may be wrong. This CDR3 is built from 14 residues. The germline CDR1 and CDR2 sequences are SGDLS and YYNGEE. The DNA of the CDR3 is TGTGCCAGTTCCATAGCGGGAAACGGGTACGAGCAGTACTTC. Protein: CASSIAGNGYEQYF.

The chain employs TRBV5-1 and TRBJ2-7; a possible D gene is TRBD1 (5 bases). The V end lost 0 bases, the J end lost 5 bases, and 15 bases lay between the germline ends. In germline, CDR1 is SGHRS, CDR2 YFSETQ. This CDR3 comprises 15 residues. The CDR3 DNA is TGCGCCAGCAGCTTGGCTGGGGCAGCGCCGCACGAGCAGTACTTC. Translation: CASSLAGAAPHEQYF.

This chain uses TRBV4-1 with TRBJ2-7, with 12 bases that match TRBD2. The CDR3 has 16 residues. Germline CDR1 MGHRA, CDR2 YSYEKL. V gave up 0 bases and J gave up 7 bases; unmatched junction bases: 7. Written as DNA, the CDR3 is TGCGCCAGCAGCCAAGAGGAGACTAGCGGGGGTTTGGAGCAGTACTTC. It specifies CASSQEETSGGLEQYF.

V usage is TRBV28 and J usage is TRBJ2-1; 7 bases match TRBD2. Germline CDR1 reads MDHEN; CDR2 reads SYDVKM. The CDR3 is 16 amino acids. With V trimmed by 7 bases and J by 2 bases, 11 bases remained unmatched. This chain's CDR3 is CASTLTGTTPYNEQFF. The CDR3 DNA reads as TGTGCCAGCACCCTTACCGGGACTACCCCCTACAATGAGCAGTTCTTC.

The chain employs TRBV25-1 and TRBJ1-4; D remains unclear. The CDR3 has 14 amino acids. Germline V CDR1 and CDR2: MGHDK, SYGVNS. Trimming stripped 7 bases from V and 3 bases from J, with 12 bases between. The CDR3 reads CASNIGGSNEKLFF. The DNA of the CDR3 is TGTGCCAGCAATATTGGAGGGTCTAATGAAAAACTGTTTTTT.